Below are 15 T cell receptor beta chains sequenced from a single sample in a study of cytomegalovirus exposure and HLA in healthy donors. Clones were read by immunoSEQ multiplex PCR, and TCRdb kept only the in-frame ones, dropping some. The table records 55,000 to 70,000 clones, 80% to 95% of them present only once. The source material was PBMCs. The receptors stem from a man younger than 35 in good health and CMV-seropositive.

CDR3 sequence: CSAGLQGAMETQYF. The CDR3 bases are TGCAGCGCTGGGCTTCAGGGGGCGATGGAGACCCAGTACTTC. This sequence joins TRBV29-1 and TRBJ2-5, with 8 bases identical to TRBD1. The V and J ends lost 7 bases and 5 bases, in that order; junction bases with no gene match: 12. The CDR3 has 14 residues. Germline assignment: CDR1 SQVTM and CDR2 ANQGSEA.

J is TRBJ2-7 and V is TRBV18; no clear D gene. Germline lookup yields CDR1 KGHSH and CDR2 LQKENI. V lost 3 bases and J 9 bases, leaving 12 bases between the germline ends. The CDR3 sequence is 12 residues long. CDR3 residues: CASSPGRVGQYF. The CDR3 DNA reads as TGTGCCAGCTCACCGGGCCGTGTGGGGCAGTACTTC.

As concerns this clone: One junction end disagrees with the germline gene, perhaps due to a read error. The chain employs TRBV19 and TRBJ1-1, with D perhaps TRBD1 (6 bases). The CDR3 contains 15 residues. CDR1 and CDR2 (germline): LNHDA, SQIVND (reference sequence). The CDR3 loop reads CASSIDWGGQTGAFF. The CDR3 DNA sequence: TGTGCCAGTAGTATAGATTGGGGGGGGCAAACTGGAGCTTTCTTT.

The chain recombines TRBV19 with TRBJ1-5, with no clear D. V dropped 1 base and J dropped 6 bases, with 7 bases sitting between them. The germline CDR1 and CDR2 sequences are LNHDA and SQIVND (reference sequence). The CDR3 spans 13 residues. The CDR3 DNA reads TGTGCCAGTAGTATAGGTAACGGTCAGCCCCAGCATTTT. As protein: CASSIGNGQPQHF.

J is TRBJ2-5 and V is TRBV5-1; 11 nucleotides agree with TRBD2. Per germline, CDR1 SGHRS and CDR2 YFSETQ. This CDR3 has 16 residues. The V and J ends lost 4 bases and 5 bases, in that order; junction bases with no gene match: 10. The chain's CDR3 is CASSRTTSGMDETQYF. In DNA form, the CDR3 reads TGCGCCAGCAGCCGCACGACTAGCGGGATGGATGAGACCCAGTACTTC.

The chain is built from TRBV27 and TRBJ2-1; D possibly corresponds to TRBD2 (6 bases). V was trimmed by 3 bases and J by 7 bases, leaving 10 bases between them. The CDR3 has 13 residues. In germline, CDR1 is MNHEY, CDR2 SMNVEV (reference sequence). The chain's CDR3 is CASSFRGSNEQFF. The CDR3 DNA sequence: TGTGCCAGCAGTTTCCGGGGGTCGAATGAGCAGTTCTTC.

The chain's CDR3 is CASSGQSGSSYNEQFF. In DNA form, the CDR3 reads TGTGCCAGCAGCGGACAAAGCGGGAGCTCCTACAATGAGCAGTTCTTC. This chain joins TRBV5-4 and TRBJ2-1; 8 positions match TRBD2. The CDR3 has 16 residues. Germline-derived CDR1 and CDR2 are SGHNT and YYREEE (reference sequence). Losses at the gene ends were 4 bases for V and 0 bases for J; bases not matched to a gene: 6. The whole variable domain, remainder taken from reference TRBV5-4 and TRBJ2-1, is ETGVTQSPTHLIKTRGQQVTLRCSSQSGHNTVSWYQQALGQGPQFIFQYYREEENGRGNFPPRFSGLQFPNYSSELNVNALELDDSALYLCASSGQSGSSYNEQFFGPGTRLTVL.

The chain is built from TRBV29-1 and TRBJ1-1; D perhaps matches TRBD1 (6 bases). Trimming pared 6 bases from V and 1 base from J, leaving 9 bases between. Germline V gene data show CDR1 as SQVTM and CDR2 as ANQGSEA. This CDR3 has 12 residues. The CDR3 nucleotides read TGCAGCGTCGGACAGAGGAACACTGAAGCTTTCTTT. It specifies CSVGQRNTEAFF.

The chain recombines TRBV30 with TRBJ2-2; D might be TRBD1 (5 bases). The germline V and J ends were trimmed by 0 bases and 2 bases, with 16 bases remaining between them. Germline V CDR1 and CDR2: GTSNPN, SVGIG (reference sequence). The CDR3 is made up of 17 amino acids. CDR3 amino acids: CAWSVPGREVNTGELFF. The CDR3 region has the DNA TGTGCCTGGAGTGTACCAGGGCGCGAAGTTAACACCGGGGAGCTGTTTTTT. Complete variable domain (other parts from reference TRBV30 and TRBJ2-2): SQTIHQWPATLVQPVGSPLSLECTVEGTSNPNLYWYRQAAGRGLQLLFYSVGIGQISSEVPQNLSASRPQDRQFILSSKKLLLSDSGFYLCAWSVPGREVNTGELFFGEGSRLTVL.

The DNA for the CDR3 is TGTGCCAGCAGCTCCGGGACAGGGGGCGCACAATATGGCTACACCTTC. It encodes CASSSGTGGAQYGYTF. This chain uses TRBV5-6 with TRBJ1-2; the match to TRBD1 covers 12 bases. From germline, CDR1 is SGHDT and CDR2 YYEEEE. After removal of 3 bases from V and 5 bases from J, the junction contained 8 bases not matched to a gene. The CDR3 is 16 residues long.

The chain uses TRBV15 and TRBJ2-1; tentative D call: TRBD1 (7 bases). Per germline, CDR1 LNHNV and CDR2 YYDKDF (reference sequence). Deletions cut 0 bases from V and 5 bases from J, with 17 bases between. This CDR3 has 17 residues. CDR3 in DNA: TGTGCCACCAGCAGAGATAGGGGGCGAGGGGGGAACAATGAGCAGTTCTTC. The encoded protein is CATSRDRGRGGNNEQFF. The full variable domain, its missing parts supplied by reference TRBV15 and TRBJ2-1, is DAMVIQNPRYQVTQFGKPVTLSCSQTLNHNVMYWYQQKSSQAPKLLFHYYDKDFNNEADTPDNFQSRRPNTSFCFLDIRSPGLGDTAMYLCATSRDRGRGGNNEQFFGPGTRLTVL.

The chain employs TRBV15 and TRBJ2-3; D may be TRBD1 (7 bases). Germline values: CDR1 LNHNV, CDR2 YYDKDF (reference sequence). Trimming cost V 0 bases and J 3 bases, with 13 bases left between them. This CDR3 is 16 amino acids long. The CDR3 sequence is CATSREGQGGTDTQYF. The CDR3 nucleotides are TGTGCCACCAGCAGAGAGGGCCAGGGGGGAACAGATACGCAGTATTTT.

This clone was recorded only once. The rearrangement joins TRBV6-5 to TRBJ1-2; 8 bases align to TRBD1. Per the germline V gene, CDR1 is MNHEY and CDR2 is SVGAGI. The CDR3 is 14 amino acids. V dropped 4 bases and J dropped 2; count of bases not matched to a gene: 3. The CDR3 spells CASSFRTGNYGYTF. The CDR3 nucleotides are TGTGCCAGCAGTTTTAGGACAGGGAACTATGGCTACACCTTC.

The rearrangement links TRBV19 to TRBJ1-2; a weak D match, TRBD1 (6 bases). Germline V gene sequence: CDR1 LNHDA, CDR2 SQIVND (reference sequence). This CDR3 has 19 residues. Trimming took 1 base from V and 5 from J, leaving 26 bases between them. The CDR3 DNA is TGTGCCAGTAGTATAGGAGGGGGGGATGACAGCCGCGCCCGATATGGCTACACCTTC. Protein product: CASSIGGGDDSRARYGYTF. The full variable domain, with the rest looked up from reference TRBV19 and TRBJ1-2, is DGGITQSPKYLFRKEGQNVTLSCEQNLNHDAMYWYRQDPGQGLRLIYYSQIVNDFQKGDIAEGYSVSREKKESFPLTVTSAQKNPTAFYLCASSIGGGDDSRARYGYTFGSGTRLTVV.

The chain is built from TRBV5-4 and TRBJ2-2, with TRBD1 identical over 8 bases. The V and J ends lost 2 bases and 1 base, in that order; junction bases with no gene match: 1. The CDR3 loop spans 15 amino acids. Germline CDR1 reads SGHNT; CDR2 reads YYREEE (reference sequence). CDR3 loop: CASSLGQGNTGELFF. The CDR3 coding sequence is TGTGCCAGCAGCTTAGGACAGGGGAACACCGGGGAGCTGTTTTTT. The full variable domain, rest sourced from reference TRBV5-4 and TRBJ2-2, is ETGVTQSPTHLIKTRGQQVTLRCSSQSGHNTVSWYQQALGQGPQFIFQYYREEENGRGNFPPRFSGLQFPNYSSELNVNALELDDSALYLCASSLGQGNTGELFFGEGSRLTVL.